This T cell receptor (beta chain) was recorded in a study of cytomegalovirus exposure and HLA in healthy donors. Turning to the study itself: Among the 370 or so donors who were genotyped, approximately 84% fell in the genetic ancestry cluster that is associated with self-reported Caucasian donors.

This clone showed up just once. The antigen remains undetermined. The study ran its PCR with 60 Vbeta and 13 Jbeta primers. Some clones are missing from TCRdb's copy, which holds only in-frame ones; the method was immunoSEQ multiplex PCR. The table lists around 200,000 clones, 80% of them singletons. The CDR3 sequence is 14 residues long. The germline gives CDR1 MNHEY, CDR2 SVGAGI. V was shortened by 5 bases and J by 1 base, with 12 bases between the two germline ends. The study's findings and limits: Later analysis reportedly placed an Asian-associated ancestry cluster below the roughly 690-donor mean in N-insertions.

The chain is built from TRBV6-5 and TRBJ2-7; tentative D call: TRBD1 (6 bases). The sample taken for sequencing was PBMCs. This receptor was taken from a boy younger than 18 in good health and CMV-seronegative. In DNA form, the CDR3 reads TGTGCCAGCAGTAAAACAGGGCGATCCTACGAGCAGTACTTC. Protein sequence: CASSKTGRSYEQYF.